Each of the 23 T cell receptor beta chains below was sequenced from the same sample in a study of glioma-infiltrating T cells. Amplification of TCR alpha and beta CDR3 regions from RNA used iRepertoire nested multiplex PCR. From the multiplex PCR reads, TCRdb called clonotypes with MiXCR, one entry per CDR3 protein. Here the sample spans 85,000 to 110,000 distinct CDR3 sequences, 25% to 30% being singletons. Sequencing was performed on glioma tissue, nonneoplastic brain tissue, or PBMCs (not recorded which). These receptors were taken from a human donor with low-grade glioma or glioblastoma, undergoing nonglioma brain surgery, or in good health (not recorded which).

Remarks on this clonotype: This could be a read error, since a much larger clone is one nucleotide away. This chain connects TRBV7-2 to TRBJ2-5, with 7 bases aligning to TRBD2. After removal of 4 bases from V and 5 bases from J, the junction contained 10 bases not matched to a gene. Germline V gives CDR1 SGHTA, CDR2 FQGNSA. CDR3 size: 15 residues. DNA of the CDR3: TGTGCCAGCAGCTCCTTTACCACTAGCGAGGAGACCCAGTACTTC. This gives the protein CASSSFTTSEETQYF. Based on the CDR3 plus reference TRBV7-2 and TRBJ2-5, the full variable domain is GAGVSQSPSNKVTEKGKDVELRCDPISGHTALYWYRQSLGQGLEFLIYFQGNSAPDKSGLPSDRFSAERTGGSVSTLTIQRTQQEDSAVYLCASSSFTTSEETQYFGPGTRLLVL.

This clonotype is a singleton in its sample. This may be a read error: a much more frequent sequence differs by one nucleotide. This sequence joins TRBV6-1 and TRBJ2-7; tentative D call: TRBD1 (6 bases). The DNA end lines up better with TRBJ2-1; the J call may be wrong. Germline-derived CDR1 and CDR2 are MNHNS and SASEGT. There are 14 residues in the CDR3. The CDR3 spells CASRTDRFRSEQFF. For the CDR3, the DNA is TGTGCCAGCAGGACAGACAGGTTCAGGAGTGAGCAGTTCTTC.

At least ten counts were recorded for this clonotype. This sequence joins TRBV20-1 and TRBJ1-1; D perhaps matches TRBD1 (6 bases). V lost 4 bases and J lost 0, with 12 bases in between. This CDR3 spans 14 amino acids. Germline CDR1 is DFQATT and CDR2 is SNEGSKA (reference sequence). Written as DNA, the CDR3 is TGCAGTGCTAAAAAGGGACATTTGAACACTGAAGCTTTCTTT. It encodes CSAKKGHLNTEAFF.

This clonotype was seen ten or more times. The V call is TRBV2, the J call TRBJ2-3, with D possibly TRBD2 on 5 matching bases. The V gene lost 1 base and the J gene lost 1 base, with 9 bases spanning the gap. Germline V gives CDR1 SNHLY, CDR2 FYNNEI. The CDR3 has 15 residues. In DNA form, the CDR3 reads TGTGCCAGCAGTGAAGGCGTCGGGGGCACAGATACGCAGTATTTT. Protein product: CASSEGVGGTDTQYF.

This clonotype came up many times. This chain connects TRBV7-2 to TRBJ2-1; D is ambiguous. There are 13 residues in the CDR3. Trimming took 4 bases from V and 7 from J, leaving 11 bases between them. Germline CDR1 and CDR2: SGHTA and FQGNSA. CDR3 nucleotides: TGTGCCAGCAGCTCCCAATTGTGGAATGAGCAGTTCTTC. It codes for CASSSQLWNEQFF.

Points on this clonotype: A much more abundant neighbour one base away suggests this may be a read error. The V gene is TRBV6-5, the J gene TRBJ2-5; D remains ambiguous. The germline CDR1 and CDR2 sequences are MNHEY and SVGAGI. This CDR3 is 12 amino acids long. CDR3 sequence (DNA): TGTGCCAGCAGTTACACCTCCGGGCCCGGGTTCTTC. This gives the protein CASSYTSGPGFF.

This clonotype was counted many times. This chain uses TRBV5-4 with TRBJ2-3; TRBD1 might be the D (6 bases). V lost 9 bases, J lost 6 bases, and 17 bases lay in between. Germline V CDR1 and CDR2: SGHNT, YYREEE (reference sequence). The CDR3 has 13 residues. The CDR3 DNA reads TGTGCCATCTTGGACAGATTATCCGATACGCAGTATTTT. It encodes CAILDRLSDTQYF.

Ten or more counts support this clonotype. The chain has TRBV24-1 and TRBJ2-7; D is perhaps TRBD1 (6 bases). V was pared by 5 bases and J by 0 bases, with 13 bases between. The CDR3 consists of 15 residues. Germline CDR1 and CDR2: KGHDR and SFDVKD. CDR3: CATSGKTGSSYEQYF. CDR3 nucleotides: TGTGCCACCAGTGGGAAAACAGGGAGCTCCTACGAGCAGTACTTC.

This chain uses TRBV27 with TRBJ2-7; 9 bases are a match to TRBD1. The CDR3 loop spans 14 amino acids. Germline CDR1 reads MNHEY; CDR2 reads SMNVEV (reference sequence). V dropped 2 bases and J dropped 5; count of bases not matched to a gene: 4. CDR3 amino acids: CASSLGQGRDEQYF. The CDR3 bases are TGTGCCAGCAGTTTAGGACAGGGGAGGGACGAGCAGTACTTC.

In the case of this clonotype: Possible read error: a much larger clone is one base away. The chain recombines TRBV24-1 with TRBJ2-1; D remains ambiguous. Trimming stripped 4 bases from V and 7 bases from J, with 4 bases between. CDR3 length equals 11 residues. The V gene's germline CDR1 is KGHDR and CDR2 SFDVKD. CDR3 in amino acids: CATSEINEQFF. CDR3 bases: TGTGCCACCAGTGAAATTAATGAGCAGTTCTTC.

This clonotype was counted at least ten times. CDR3 nucleotide sequence: TGCAGTGCTAGAGAGGACGGACTTAAGAGCTCCTACGAGCAGTACTTC. It codes for CSAREDGLKSSYEQYF. The chain carries TRBV20-1 and TRBJ2-7, with D tentatively TRBD2 (5 bases). The CDR3 covers 16 residues. Germline values: CDR1 DFQATT, CDR2 SNEGSKA (reference sequence). The V end lost 0 bases, the J end lost 0 bases, and 15 bases lay between the germline ends.

Concerning this clonotype: A much larger clonotype is one base distant, so this may be a read error. The V call is TRBV20-1, the J call TRBJ2-7; D not resolved. The CDR3 extends over 12 amino acids. V dropped 7 bases and J dropped 4 bases, with 14 bases sitting between them. From germline, CDR1 is DFQATT and CDR2 SNEGSKA (reference sequence). DNA for the CDR3: TGCAGTGACTGGCACAAGGTTTACGAGCAGTACTTC. Translation: CSDWHKVYEQYF.

This clonotype was seen many times. The chain links TRBV20-1 to TRBJ2-3; the D is unclear. CDR1 and CDR2 (germline): DFQATT, SNEGSKA (reference sequence). V lost 3 bases, J lost 2 bases, and 12 bases lay in between. The length of the CDR3 is 14 residues. The CDR3 spells CSARISQATDTQYF. CDR3 sequence (DNA): TGCAGTGCTAGGATAAGTCAGGCCACAGATACGCAGTATTTT.

This clonotype appeared many times. This chain joins TRBV6-1 and TRBJ1-1; TRBD1 might be the D (5 bases). This CDR3 is 10 amino acids long. Germline lookup yields CDR1 MNHNS and CDR2 SASEGT. V was trimmed by 8 bases and J by 5 bases, leaving 6 bases between them. CDR3 amino acids: CASRGTEAFF. CDR3 nucleotide sequence: TGTGCCAGCCGGGGGACTGAAGCTTTCTTT.

This clonotype was found many times. This chain joins TRBV20-1 and TRBJ2-2, with TRBD1 identical over 9 bases. The junction had 6 bases not matched to a gene; V was cut back by 0 bases and J by 1 base. Germline lookup yields CDR1 DFQATT and CDR2 SNEGSKA (reference sequence). This CDR3 comprises 17 residues. CDR3 region: CSARENRGRRNTGELFF. The DNA for the CDR3 is TGCAGTGCTAGAGAGAACAGGGGGCGCAGGAACACCGGGGAGCTGTTTTTT.

In regard to this clonotype: A much larger clonotype is one base distant, so this may be a read error. No conserved phenylalanine or tryptophan ends this CDR3, so it is likely a read error. The chain recombines TRBV3-1 with TRBJ2-5; tentative D call: TRBD2 (5 bases). CDR1 LGHDT and CDR2 YNNKEL come from the germline V gene (reference sequence). The CDR3 spans 14 residues. Trimming left V 0 bases short and J 5 bases short, with 10 bases between. CDR3 residues: CASSQEVGSETQYS. CDR3 nucleotide sequence: TGTGCCAGCAGCCAAGAAGTGGGGAGCGAGACCCAGTACTCC.

This clonotype was recorded at least ten times. V usage is TRBV7-9 and J usage is TRBJ2-1, with D possibly being TRBD2 (6 bases). The germline V gene encodes CDR1 SEHNR and CDR2 FQNEAQ (reference sequence). V was cut by 3 bases and J by 6 bases, with 15 bases left in between. This CDR3 comprises 15 residues. The DNA of the CDR3 is TGTGCCAGCAGCTTGAGCGGGCTGGGCGTCAATGAGCAGTTCTTC. The encoded protein is CASSLSGLGVNEQFF.

This chain uses TRBV7-2 with TRBJ1-2, with D tentatively TRBD1 (5 bases). CDR1 and CDR2 from the germline V gene are SGHTA and FQGNSA. Trimming removed 3 bases from V and 4 bases from J, with 15 bases in between. The CDR3 covers 15 residues. The CDR3 sequence: CASSLDQGSPYGYTF. The CDR3 nucleotides are TGTGCCAGCAGCTTGGATCAGGGATCTCCCTATGGCTACACCTTC.

In nucleotides, the CDR3 is TGTGCCAGCACCTTTACAGGTCGCTCTGGAAACACCATATATTTT. Its protein is CASTFTGRSGNTIYF. The V and J genes are TRBV12-3 or TRBV12-4 and TRBJ1-3; the D gene is possibly TRBD1 (5 bases). The CDR3 consists of 15 residues. Trimming stripped 7 bases from V and 0 bases from J, with 13 bases between.

This clonotype occurred many times. This chain uses TRBV3-1 with TRBJ1-2; D is unresolved. Trimming pared 5 bases from V and 2 bases from J, leaving 9 bases between. Germline V gives CDR1 LGHDT, CDR2 YNNKEL (reference sequence). The CDR3 totals 13 residues. The CDR3 DNA reads as TGTGCCAGCAGCGGGAGGGTCAACTATGGCTACACCTTC. Residues: CASSGRVNYGYTF.

This clonotype appeared a single time. This sequence joins TRBV6-1 and TRBJ2-3, with D possibly being TRBD1 (6 bases). The germline V gene has CDR1 MNHNS and CDR2 SASEGT. The CDR3 extends over 13 amino acids. The CDR3: CTKQDRITDTQYF. CDR3 DNA: TGTACCAAGCAAGACAGGATCACAGATACGCAGTATTTT.

This clonotype was observed many times. The CDR3 DNA reads as TGTGCCAGCAGCTTAGTAGCAGGGGGATTTTCACCCCTCCACTTT. As protein: CASSLVAGGFSPLHF. The chain joins TRBV7-2 to TRBJ1-6; 7 bases map to TRBD1. Unmatched junction bases numbered 6, after V lost 1 base and J lost 9 bases. The CDR3 loop spans 15 amino acids. Germline-derived CDR1 and CDR2 are SGHTA and FQGNSA.

This clonotype came up many times. The rearrangement joins TRBV7-2 to TRBJ2-1; weak D call: TRBD1 (5 bases). Per germline, CDR1 SGHTA and CDR2 FQGNSA. This CDR3 spans 13 amino acids. V gave up 4 bases and J gave up 4 bases, with 8 bases separating them. In DNA, the CDR3 is TGTGCCAGCAGCTCCGACAGTTACAATGAGCAGTTCTTC. Amino acid sequence: CASSSDSYNEQFF.